This note documents a single T cell receptor beta chain sequence. The CDR3 sequence is 17 residues long. Trimming shortened V by 1 base and J by 0 bases, and 14 bases separated the two germline ends. Germline CDR1 is SGHTS and CDR2 is YDEGEE. Generated by immunoSEQ multiplex PCR, the TCRdb table keeps only in-frame clones and is missing some. The sample holds 650,000 to 950,000 clones, around 85% seen once. This specimen comes from a study of shared T cell receptors in the human thymus. This sample was also put to use in a study of human thymus T cells. Turning to that study: Donation was from healthy Finnish infants who were having corrective surgery that addressed congenital heart defects. Obtained as resections during corrective heart surgery, the thymus tissue was then studied. Thymic and blood repertoires appeared to display a bias in their usage of V and J genes. Related studies found that unrelated individuals share highly overlapping thymic repertoires.

The sequencing input was thymocytes. J is TRBJ1-5 and V is TRBV5-8, with D tentatively TRBD1 (5 bases). This clonotype was sampled from a girl under three years old with a congenital heart defect. CDR3: CASSLNPGPNSNQPQHF. CDR3 bases: TGTGCCAGCAGCTTGAACCCAGGGCCGAATAGCAATCAGCCCCAGCATTTT.